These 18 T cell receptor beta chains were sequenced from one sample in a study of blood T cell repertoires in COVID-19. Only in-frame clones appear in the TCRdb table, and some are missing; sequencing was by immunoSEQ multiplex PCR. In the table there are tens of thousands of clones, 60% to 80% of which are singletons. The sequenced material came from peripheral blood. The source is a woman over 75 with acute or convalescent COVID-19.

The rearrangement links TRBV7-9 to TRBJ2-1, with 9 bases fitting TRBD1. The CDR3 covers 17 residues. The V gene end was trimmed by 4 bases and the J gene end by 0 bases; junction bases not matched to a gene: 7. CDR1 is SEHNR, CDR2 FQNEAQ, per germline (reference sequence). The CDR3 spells CASSSGQGTSSYNEQFF. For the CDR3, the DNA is TGTGCCAGCAGCTCCGGACAGGGGACGAGCTCCTACAATGAGCAGTTCTTC.

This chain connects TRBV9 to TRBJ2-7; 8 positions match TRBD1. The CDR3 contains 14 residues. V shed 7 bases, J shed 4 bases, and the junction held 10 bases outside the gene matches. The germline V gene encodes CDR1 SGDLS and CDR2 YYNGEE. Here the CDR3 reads CASGSGGAGYEQYF. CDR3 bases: TGTGCCAGCGGATCAGGGGGCGCAGGTTACGAGCAGTACTTC.

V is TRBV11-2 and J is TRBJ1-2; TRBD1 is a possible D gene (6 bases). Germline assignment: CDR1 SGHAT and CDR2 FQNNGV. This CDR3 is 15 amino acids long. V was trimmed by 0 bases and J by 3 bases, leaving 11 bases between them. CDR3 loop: CASSLDGAGDYGYTF. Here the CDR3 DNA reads TGTGCCAGCAGCTTAGATGGGGCAGGGGACTATGGCTACACCTTC.

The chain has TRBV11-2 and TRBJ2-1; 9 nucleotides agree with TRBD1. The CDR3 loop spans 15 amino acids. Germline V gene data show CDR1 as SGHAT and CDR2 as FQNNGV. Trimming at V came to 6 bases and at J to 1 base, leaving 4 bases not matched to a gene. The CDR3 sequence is CASRPGTGSYNEQFF. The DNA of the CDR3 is TGTGCCAGCAGACCCGGGACAGGGTCCTACAATGAGCAGTTCTTC.

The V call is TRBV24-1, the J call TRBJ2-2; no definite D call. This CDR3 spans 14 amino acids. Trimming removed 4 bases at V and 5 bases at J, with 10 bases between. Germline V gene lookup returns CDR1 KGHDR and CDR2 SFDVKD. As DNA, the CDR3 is TGTGCCACCAGTGACCCTGCCACTACCGGGGAGCTGTTTTTT. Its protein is CATSDPATTGELFF.

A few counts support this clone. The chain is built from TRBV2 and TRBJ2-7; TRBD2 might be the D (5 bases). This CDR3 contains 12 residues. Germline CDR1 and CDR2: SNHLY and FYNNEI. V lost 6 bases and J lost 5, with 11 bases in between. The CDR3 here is CASRWRWDEQYF. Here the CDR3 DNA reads TGTGCCAGCAGGTGGAGGTGGGACGAGCAGTACTTC.

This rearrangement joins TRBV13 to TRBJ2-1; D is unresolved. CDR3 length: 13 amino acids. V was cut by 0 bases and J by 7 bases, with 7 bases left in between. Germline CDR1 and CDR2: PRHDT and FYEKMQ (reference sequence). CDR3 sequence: CASSLGGSNEQFF. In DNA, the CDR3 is TGTGCCAGCAGCTTAGGCGGGTCTAATGAGCAGTTCTTC.

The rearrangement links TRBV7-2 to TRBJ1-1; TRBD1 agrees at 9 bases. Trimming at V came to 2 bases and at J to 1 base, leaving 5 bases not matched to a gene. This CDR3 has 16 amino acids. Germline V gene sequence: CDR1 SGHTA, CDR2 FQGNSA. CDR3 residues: CASSLKGGQGNTEAFF. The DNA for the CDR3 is TGTGCCAGCAGCTTAAAGGGGGGACAGGGGAACACTGAAGCTTTCTTT.

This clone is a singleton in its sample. The CDR3 is CASIRQGRLYNEQFF. The CDR3 nucleotides are TGTGCCAGCATTCGTCAGGGTAGGTTGTACAATGAGCAGTTCTTC. This chain joins TRBV27 and TRBJ2-1; maybe TRBD1 (5 bases). V shed 7 bases and J shed 4 bases, with 17 bases lying between them. The germline CDR1 and CDR2 sequences are MNHEY and SMNVEV (reference sequence). The CDR3 spans 15 residues.

The CDR3 loop is CASRSGVPLTF. The DNA for the CDR3 is TGTGCCAGCAGATCAGGGGTACCTCTGACCTTC. The chain has TRBV28 and TRBJ1-2, with D perhaps matching TRBD1 (6 bases). The CDR3 has 11 amino acids. Trimming took 6 bases from V and 14 from J, leaving 16 bases between them. The germline V gene has CDR1 MDHEN and CDR2 SYDVKM.

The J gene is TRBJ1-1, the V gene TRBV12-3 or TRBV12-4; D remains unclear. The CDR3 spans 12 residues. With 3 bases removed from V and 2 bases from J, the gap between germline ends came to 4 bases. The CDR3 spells CASSLSNTEAFF. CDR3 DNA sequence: TGTGCCAGCAGTTTGAGTAACACTGAAGCTTTCTTT.

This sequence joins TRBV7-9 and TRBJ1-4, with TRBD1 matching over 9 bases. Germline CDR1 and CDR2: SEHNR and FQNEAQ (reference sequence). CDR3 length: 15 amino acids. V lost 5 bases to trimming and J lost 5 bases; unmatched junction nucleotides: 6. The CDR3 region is CASSQGQGQNEKLFF. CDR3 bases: TGTGCCAGCAGCCAGGGACAGGGCCAAAATGAAAAACTGTTTTTT. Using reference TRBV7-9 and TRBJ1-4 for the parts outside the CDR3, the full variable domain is DTGVSQNPRHKITKRGQNVTFRCDPISEHNRLYWYRQTLGQGPEFLTYFQNEAQLEKSRLLSDRFSAERPKGSFSTLEIQRTEQGDSAMYLCASSQGQGQNEKLFFGSGTQLSVL.

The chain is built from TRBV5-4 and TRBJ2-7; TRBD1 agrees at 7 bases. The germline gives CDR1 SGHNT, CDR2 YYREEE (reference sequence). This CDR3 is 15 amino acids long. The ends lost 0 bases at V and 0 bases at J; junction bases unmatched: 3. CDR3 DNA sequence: TGTGCCAGCAGCTTGGAGGGGGCCTTCTCCTACGAGCAGTACTTC. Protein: CASSLEGAFSYEQYF.

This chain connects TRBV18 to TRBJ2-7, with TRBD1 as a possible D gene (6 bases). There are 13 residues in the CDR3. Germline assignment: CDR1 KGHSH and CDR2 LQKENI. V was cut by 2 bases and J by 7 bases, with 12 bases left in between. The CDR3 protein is CASSPDRSIEQYF. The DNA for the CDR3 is TGTGCCAGCTCACCAGACAGGTCTATTGAGCAGTACTTC.

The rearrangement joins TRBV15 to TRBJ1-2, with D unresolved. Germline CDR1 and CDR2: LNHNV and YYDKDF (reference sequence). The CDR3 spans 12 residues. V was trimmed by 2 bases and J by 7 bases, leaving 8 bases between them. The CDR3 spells CATSRPTSGYTF. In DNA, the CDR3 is TGTGCCACCAGCAGACCCACGAGTGGCTACACCTTC.

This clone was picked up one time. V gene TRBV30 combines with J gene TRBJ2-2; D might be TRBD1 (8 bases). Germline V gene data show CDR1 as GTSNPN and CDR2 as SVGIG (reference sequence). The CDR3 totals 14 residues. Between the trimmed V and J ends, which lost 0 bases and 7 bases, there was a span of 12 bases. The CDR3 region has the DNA TGTGCCTGGAGTGTACACAGGGGGGGCGGGGAGCTGTTTTTT. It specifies CAWSVHRGGGELFF.

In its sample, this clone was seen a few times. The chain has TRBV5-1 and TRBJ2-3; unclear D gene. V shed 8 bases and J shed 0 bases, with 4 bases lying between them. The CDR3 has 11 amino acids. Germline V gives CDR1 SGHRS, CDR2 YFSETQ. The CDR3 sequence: CASLSTDTQYF. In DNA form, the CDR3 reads TGCGCCAGTCTAAGCACAGATACGCAGTATTTT.

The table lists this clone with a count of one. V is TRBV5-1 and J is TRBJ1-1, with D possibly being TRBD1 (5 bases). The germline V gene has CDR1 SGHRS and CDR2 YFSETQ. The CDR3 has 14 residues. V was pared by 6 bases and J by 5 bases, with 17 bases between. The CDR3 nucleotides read TGCGCCAGCAAACGGGGGTCCGGGATGACTGAAGCTTTCTTT. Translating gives CASKRGSGMTEAFF.